These T cell receptor beta chains were read from a single sample in a study of neurological immune-mediated disorders. Each CDR3 protein gets one entry after TCRdb re-called the 5' RACE reads with MiXCR. The sample includes roughly 90,000 distinct CDR3 sequences, 3% to 4.5% seen only once; the top ten take under 3.5%. The specimen was PBMCs. Every receptor here comes from a woman between 50 and 59 years old with multiple sclerosis. Both conserved end residues are trimmed from each CDR3.

v_gene	j_gene	CDR3aa
TRBV20-1	TRBJ2-3	SAPSGGPDTQY
TRBV5-1	TRBJ2-3	ASYPSATGTDTQY
TRBV5-1	TRBJ2-1	ASSLEVRYNEQF
TRBV20-1	TRBJ1-4	SARMQGNEKLF
TRBV4-1	TRBJ2-7	ASSQASGYEQY
TRBV29-1	TRBJ2-5	SAGQGAETQY
TRBV9	TRBJ2-3	ASSDLGGPTDTQY
TRBV20-1	TRBJ1-1	SVPGPNTEAF
TRBV12-3/TRBV12-4	TRBJ1-2	ASSLKGDINYGYT
TRBV7-6	TRBJ1-3	ASSLRYRRDSGNTIY
TRBV5-1	TRBJ2-2	ASSLDGTSGNTGELF
TRBV18	TRBJ2-7	ASSPVGVDAGPEQY
TRBV6-5	TRBJ2-1	ASSEGVGVTYNEQF
TRBV9	TRBJ2-3	ASSVGRGRGIHTDTQY
TRBV20-1	TRBJ2-5	SARELGLRETQY
TRBV12-3/TRBV12-4	TRBJ1-5	ASSWTAWGNQPQH
TRBV11-2	TRBJ2-5	ASSSPGGGTQETQY
TRBV20-1	TRBJ1-2	SAGQVIKMGYT
TRBV4-2	TRBJ1-4	ASSQESPRGHEKLF
TRBV4-1	TRBJ2-7	ASSQWGTGRLEEQY
TRBV9	TRBJ2-3	ASSAGTSTDTQY
TRBV15	TRBJ1-5	ATSRVQLSKTQN
TRBV5-1	TRBJ1-1	ASSLAAGHNTEAF
TRBV5-1	TRBJ1-5	ASSLTGNRNKTQN
TRBV20-1	TRBJ2-5	SAEGQYKETQY
TRBV18	TRBJ1-4	ASSPGRYNEKLF
TRBV20-1	TRBJ2-3	SARDRRGGQGTQY
TRBV7-2	TRBJ2-3	ASSLVGGGPDTQY
TRBV3-1	TRBJ2-5	ASSQGRGKLGTQY
TRBV15	TRBJ2-6	AIRGTGGNGANVLT
TRBV20-1	TRBJ1-4	SATGGYEEKLF
TRBV13	TRBJ2-5	ASSFTGGGLQETQY
TRBV7-9	TRBJ2-5	ASSPLRGGKPETQY
TRBV5-1	TRBJ2-3	ASSLEGKGPDTQY
TRBV4-3	TRBJ2-7	ASSRWDSYEQY
TRBV6-6	TRBJ2-7	ASRNTGRSYEQY
TRBV20-1	TRBJ1-5	SAKPQGNSNQPQH
TRBV5-5	TRBJ1-1	ASSLDFTEAF
TRBV7-2	TRBJ2-5	ASSLDRGPETQY
TRBV28	TRBJ1-4	ASSYSRAVLF
TRBV14	TRBJ2-5	ASSQTGTSQETQY
TRBV11-2	TRBJ1-3	ASSSGQGDSGKNIY
TRBV18	TRBJ2-1	ASSTPTGDGYNEQF
TRBV20-1	TRBJ1-1	SARVPDMKGTEAF
TRBV20-1	TRBJ1-1	SAAQGYDTEAF
TRBV6-6	TRBJ2-1	ASSSTGTGVWNEQF
TRBV5-1	TRBJ1-6	ASSLKGQGTLNSALH
TRBV20-1	TRBJ2-5	SAKGLAGLETQY
TRBV5-1	TRBJ2-1	ASSLGGGPYNEQF
TRBV5-1	TRBJ2-1	ASSLEGAGEQF
TRBV5-1	TRBJ2-1	ASSLAISGNQF
TRBV9	TRBJ1-6	ASSATGRNNSPLH
TRBV19	TRBJ2-7	ASRDQGAREQY
TRBV7-9	TRBJ1-1	ASKGGPGVRTEAF
TRBV7-9	TRBJ1-1	ASGGGYTEAF
TRBV20-1	TRBJ2-7	SARVIEQY
TRBV9	TRBJ1-1	ASSVETGGGLEEAF